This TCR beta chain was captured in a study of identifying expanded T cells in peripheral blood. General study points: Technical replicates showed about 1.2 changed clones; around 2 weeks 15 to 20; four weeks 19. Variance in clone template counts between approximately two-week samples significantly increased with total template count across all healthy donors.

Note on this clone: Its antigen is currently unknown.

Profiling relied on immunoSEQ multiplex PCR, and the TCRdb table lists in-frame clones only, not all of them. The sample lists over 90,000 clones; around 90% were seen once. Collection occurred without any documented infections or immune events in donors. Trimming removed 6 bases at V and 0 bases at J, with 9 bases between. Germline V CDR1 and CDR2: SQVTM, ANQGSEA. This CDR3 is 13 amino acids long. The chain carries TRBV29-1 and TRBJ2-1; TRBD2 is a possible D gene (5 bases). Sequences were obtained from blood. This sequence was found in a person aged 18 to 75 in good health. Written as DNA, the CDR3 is TGCAGCGTCGCTGGAGGCTCCTACAATGAGCAGTTCTTC. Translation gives CSVAGGSYNEQFF.